This TCR beta chain was recorded in a study of early T cells in non-severe SARS-CoV-2 infection. At the level of the study: Bulk RNA taken from unsorted whole blood was sequenced, leaving chains unpaired. Study-level results: VDJdb matching, biased toward anti-spike CD8 responses, missed private and CD4 specificities.

Individual cDNA molecules each received unique molecular identifiers attached to them. TCRdb independently ran MiXCR on the 5' RACE reads; one entry per CDR3 protein. Among tens of thousands of distinct CDR3 sequences listed, 10% to 15% were seen once. Germline V lookup: CDR1 MGHRA, CDR2 YSYEKL. V gave up 0 bases and J gave up 2 bases, with 11 bases separating them. CDR3 length: 15 residues. A few counts support this clonotype. What it recognizes is unknown. The sequencing sample was made of whole blood. This sequence joins TRBV4-1 and TRBJ2-7; D possibly corresponds to TRBD2 (6 bases). The source of this sequence is an adult who was a healthcare worker with PCR-confirmed SARS-CoV-2 infection or an uninfected control (not recorded which). CDR3 loop: CASSQELAKTYEQYF. CDR3 DNA: TGCGCCAGCAGCCAAGAACTAGCAAAGACCTACGAGCAGTACTTC.